Each of the 21 T cell receptor beta chains below was sequenced from the same sample in a study of response to subunit inactivated influenza vaccine. TCRdb analysed the RT-PCR reads with MiXCR anew, one entry per CDR3 protein. The sample lists 400,000 to 650,000 distinct CDR3 sequences, under 8.5% occurring once. The sample in question was PBMCs from blood, obtained less than 25 months after vaccination. These TCRs come from a man aged 50 to 69 who received an inactivated influenza vaccine.

The CDR3 DNA reads TGCAGTGCTAGGGGGACAGGGGGAAATCCCTACGAGCAGTACTTC. Protein product: CSARGTGGNPYEQYF. This chain joins TRBV20-1 and TRBJ2-7; 11 bases match TRBD1. The CDR3 extends over 15 amino acids. Germline V gene lookup returns CDR1 DFQATT and CDR2 SNEGSKA (reference sequence). V was clipped by 3 bases and J by 2 bases; unmatched bases: 6.

Concerning this clonotype: Just one base apart from a much larger clone, this may be a read error. V usage is TRBV15 and J usage is TRBJ2-1, with TRBD1 matching 8 bases. The CDR3 extends over 15 amino acids. The V gene's germline CDR1 is LNHNV and CDR2 YYDKDF (reference sequence). The CDR3 protein is CATSSWDRLDKEQFF. CDR3 sequence (DNA): TGTGCCACCAGCAGTTGGGACAGGCTAGACAAGGAGCAGTTCTTC.

At least ten counts were recorded for this clonotype. V usage is TRBV6-1 and J usage is TRBJ2-7; TRBD1 aligns across 9 bases. V lost 6 bases and J lost 0; bases outside the gene matches: 3. CDR1 MNHNS and CDR2 SASEGT come from the germline V gene. The CDR3 runs 14 residues. The chain's CDR3 is CASRGQGISYEQYF. In DNA form, the CDR3 reads TGTGCCAGCAGAGGACAGGGGATCTCCTACGAGCAGTACTTC.

This clonotype was detected ten times or more. CDR3 in DNA: TGTGCCAGCAACCAGAACAATGAGCAGTTCTTC. Its protein is CASNQNNEQFF. The chain combines TRBV12-3 or TRBV12-4 with TRBJ2-1; no clear D. V dropped 7 bases and J dropped 5 bases, with 6 bases sitting between them. The CDR3 runs to 11 residues.

This chain joins TRBV20-1 and TRBJ2-7; D is uncertain. Per the germline V gene, CDR1 is DFQATT and CDR2 is SNEGSKA (reference sequence). The CDR3 has 14 residues. Trimming stripped 1 base from V and 7 bases from J, with 17 bases between. This chain's CDR3 is CSARARVGVFEQYF. The CDR3 bases are TGCAGTGCTAGAGCTAGAGTTGGTGTTTTTGAGCAGTACTTC.

The chain joins TRBV6-2 or TRBV6-3 to TRBJ2-6, with D unclear. V lost 6 bases and J 0 bases, leaving 9 bases between the germline ends. The CDR3 runs to 15 residues. CDR1 is MNHEY and CDR2 is SVGEGT in the germline V gene. The CDR3 DNA reads as TGTGCCAGCAGCTATGGGGACTCTGGGGCCAACGTCCTGACTTTC. It yields the protein CASSYGDSGANVLTF.

The chain joins TRBV6-1 to TRBJ2-1, with 9 bases matching TRBD2. Germline assignment: CDR1 MNHNS and CDR2 SASEGT. CDR3 size: 15 residues. Trimming at V came to 6 bases and at J to 4 bases, leaving 7 bases not matched to a gene. CDR3 region: CASRNSGSQYNEQFF. In DNA, the CDR3 is TGTGCCAGCAGGAATAGCGGGAGCCAATACAATGAGCAGTTCTTC.

Only one count was recorded for this clonotype. The chain is built from TRBV27 and TRBJ1-1, with D perhaps TRBD1 (6 bases). V lost 5 bases to trimming and J lost 1 base, with 11 bases between them. The CDR3 has 14 residues. In germline, CDR1 is MNHEY, CDR2 SMNVEV (reference sequence). CDR3 sequence (DNA): TGTGCCAGCAGTACGTCACAGGGGAACACTGAAGCTTTCTTT. Residues: CASSTSQGNTEAFF.

This clonotype was observed a handful of times. The chain carries TRBV21-1 and TRBJ2-3; the table gives TRBD2 as D, unverified against the DNA. TRBV21-1 represents a pseudogene. This CDR3 comprises 20 residues. The CDR3 DNA reads as TGTGCCAGGGACGGCAAAGGGACTAGCGGGTTCCTTCCTAGCACAGATACGCAGTATTTT. Translating gives CARDGKGTSGFLPSTDTQYF.

This clonotype has ten or more counts. The chain employs TRBV12-3 or TRBV12-4 and TRBJ2-1, with no clear D. V was cut by 0 bases and J by 7 bases, with 7 bases left in between. This CDR3 spans 13 amino acids. The CDR3 DNA reads as TGTGCCAGCAGTTTAGCGGAGAAAAATGAGCAGTTCTTC. Translated: CASSLAEKNEQFF.

Concerning this clonotype itself: A much larger clone lies one base from this, so it may be a read error. V is TRBV6-5 and J is TRBJ2-3; TRBD1 matches at 10 bases. Per the germline V gene, CDR1 is MNHEY and CDR2 is SVGAGI. The CDR3 sequence is 13 residues long. V lost 4 bases to trimming and J lost 9 bases; unmatched junction nucleotides: 4. The DNA of the CDR3 is TGTGCCAGCAGTTCCCGGGACAGGGGCACGCAGTATTTT. Translation gives CASSSRDRGTQYF.

This clonotype was observed a handful of times. The chain carries TRBV6-1 and TRBJ2-2; D is ambiguous. This CDR3 has 13 residues. Trimming took 3 bases from V and 2 from J, leaving 4 bases between them. Germline CDR1 and CDR2: MNHNS and SASEGT. The CDR3 DNA reads as TGTGCCAGCAGTGACCCTAACACCGGGGAGCTGTTTTTT. Its protein product is CASSDPNTGELFF.

The chain joins TRBV28 to TRBJ2-7; the D gene is possibly TRBD1 (6 bases). The CDR3 is 14 amino acids. Trimming removed 2 bases from V and 0 bases from J, with 8 bases in between. Germline V gene sequence: CDR1 MDHEN, CDR2 SYDVKM. This CDR3 is CASSLPDSSYEQYF. The CDR3 DNA reads TGTGCCAGCAGTTTACCGGACAGCTCCTACGAGCAGTACTTC.

The V and J genes are TRBV29-1 and TRBJ2-7, with a tentative D call TRBD2 (5 bases). The germline CDR1 and CDR2 sequences are SQVTM and ANQGSEA. This CDR3 comprises 12 residues. The germline V and J ends were trimmed by 4 bases and 2 bases, with 9 bases remaining between them. CDR3 nucleotides: TGCAGCGTTGTTGGGGAGACCTACGAGCAGTACTTC. Protein: CSVVGETYEQYF.

The CDR3 DNA reads as TGTGCCAGCAGCCCCCGGACAGGTCTGACCGGGGAGCTGTTTTTT. It specifies CASSPRTGLTGELFF. The V gene is TRBV4-2, the J gene TRBJ2-2; 7 bases align to TRBD1. This CDR3 has 15 amino acids. J gave up 5 bases and V 4 bases, and 7 bases lay outside the gene matches. CDR1 LGHNA and CDR2 YNFKEQ come from the germline V gene.

This clonotype showed up just a few times. The CDR3 DNA follows: TGTGCCAGCACCAGACTAGCGGGATATAGCTCCTACGAGCAGTACTTC. It translates to CASTRLAGYSSYEQYF. The chain recombines TRBV28 with TRBJ2-7; the match to TRBD2 covers 11 bases. The CDR3 loop spans 16 amino acids. Germline assignment: CDR1 MDHEN and CDR2 SYDVKM. V dropped 7 bases and J dropped 0; count of bases not matched to a gene: 8.

There are many counts of this clonotype. The rearrangement joins TRBV5-1 to TRBJ2-5; 8 bases agree with TRBD1. This CDR3 spans 15 amino acids. In germline, CDR1 is SGHRS, CDR2 YFSETQ. V was clipped by 4 bases and J by 4 bases; unmatched bases: 9. The CDR3 loop reads CASSPGQGGRETQYF. In DNA form, the CDR3 reads TGCGCCAGCAGCCCTGGACAGGGAGGCAGAGAGACCCAGTACTTC.

For this clonotype: Given a much more abundant clone one base away, this may be a read error. The chain recombines TRBV29-1 with TRBJ2-3; TRBD1 or TRBD2 may be the D gene (6 bases each). This CDR3 has 17 residues. Germline-derived CDR1 and CDR2 are SQVTM and ANQGSEA. DNA for the CDR3: TGCAGCGTTGAAGTAGGGGGGAGGCGCTCTAGCACAGATACGCAGAATTTT. This encodes CSVEVGGRRSSTDTQNF.

This clonotype was recorded a few times. The CDR3 nucleotides read TGCAGTGCTAAGACGACAGACAACTATGGCTACACCTTC. Translating it yields CSAKTTDNYGYTF. The gene calls are TRBV20-1 and TRBJ1-2; weak D call: TRBD1 (5 bases). The V and J ends lost 4 bases and 2 bases respectively, with 11 bases between them. This CDR3 contains 13 residues. CDR1 is DFQATT and CDR2 is SNEGSKA in the germline V gene (reference sequence).

This clonotype was seen repeatedly, ten times or more. V gene TRBV24-1 combines with J gene TRBJ2-5, with 8 bases fitting TRBD2. The germline V gene has CDR1 KGHDR and CDR2 SFDVKD. The CDR3 has 15 amino acids. V was clipped by 5 bases and J by 5 bases; unmatched bases: 9. As DNA, the CDR3 is TGTGCCACCAGTGCGACCGGGACTAGTCGGGAGACCCAGTACTTC. Its translation is CATSATGTSRETQYF.

This clonotype occurred a few times. The chain joins TRBV5-1 to TRBJ2-3, with D uncertain. The CDR3 is 16 amino acids. Per the germline V gene, CDR1 is SGHRS and CDR2 is YFSETQ. Trimming took off 4 bases at V and 1 base at J, with 16 bases between the two ends. This CDR3 reads CASSPEITKRTDTQYF. The CDR3 DNA follows: TGCGCCAGCAGCCCTGAAATTACGAAACGCACAGATACGCAGTATTTT.